This T cell receptor beta chain derives from a study of response to subunit inactivated influenza vaccine (dated 2018 in TCRdb). General notes on the study: Deep quantitative profiling of the T cell receptor repertoire was used in the study to follow responses to a trivalent subunit inactivated influenza vaccine.

V is clipped by 2 bases and J by 4 bases, and the sequence between their germline boundaries is 15 bases long. Reading the germline V gene gives CDR1 MNHEY and CDR2 SVGEGT. From cysteine to phenylalanine, the CDR3 is 16 amino acids long. Just the 48-base CDR3 DNA is kept, in frame starting at base 1. The method behind the library was RT-PCR. The sequencer listed for this sample is Illumina HiSeq 2500. The public reads were reanalyzed by TCRdb: fastp trimming at Q25, MiXCR alignment, in-frame beta chains only. One record per CDR3 amino acid sequence lists the most common genes and DNA. For this sample the table gives around 300,000 distinct CDR3 sequences, of which roughly 20% were detected only once. The ten largest account for 10% of the sample. Study-level results and caveats: It was suggested by the authors that each seasonal influenza vaccination may recruit only a limited number of new T cells.

This clonotype has a handful of counts. Its antigen is currently not known. There are no base qualities to consult, and no much larger clone falls within one base. The rearranged segments are TRBV6-2 or TRBV6-3 and TRBJ2-1; no D gene is confidently identified. The clonotype originates from a man in his fifties or sixties who received an inactivated influenza vaccine. Donor details come from another sample of the same person, matched by shared clones. Sequences were derived from PBMCs from blood, sampled less than 22 months after vaccination. The base sequence is TGTGCCAGCAGTTACCATACGGTGCGGCCTTACAATGAGCAGTTCTTC. Translated, it gives CASSYHTVRPYNEQFF.